A selection of T cell receptor beta chains follows, all from one sample in a study of blood T cells in healthy people across ages. TCRdb called the 5' RACE reads again in MiXCR, with one record for every CDR3 protein. The data hold 500,000 to 600,000 distinct CDR3 sequences, with 25% to 30% observed a single time. The specimen was blood. The receptor source for this set is a woman aged 70 to 79 in good health. Each CDR3 is given with its conserved first and last residue. A D gene is named only where the DNA matches it firmly. Rows give clone size only sometimes, using once, few, many, or a class for an expanded clone.

TRBV6-1	TRBJ2-5	.	TRBD2	17	TGTGCCAGATCTTGCCGGACTAGCGGGGGGGCGGGAGAGACCCAGTACTTC	CARSCRTSGGAGETQYF
TRBV6-1	TRBJ2-1	.	.	14	TGTGCCAGCAGAGTCCAGGGATCCTACAATGAGCAGTTCTTC	CASRVQGSYNEQFF
TRBV11-3	TRBJ2-2	.	.	15	TGTGCCAGCAGCCCCGGGCGGGCTACCACCGGGGAGCTGTTTTTT	CASSPGRATTGELFF
TRBV6-2/TRBV6-3	TRBJ2-1	.	.	13	TGTGCCAGCAGTTACCTTGGCTACAATGAGCAGTTCTTC	CASSYLGYNEQFF
TRBV29-1	TRBJ2-5	.	.	10	TGCAGCGTTTTTAGCGAGACCCAGTACTTC	CSVFSETQYF
TRBV5-1	TRBJ2-4	.	TRBD1	12	TGCGCCAGCAGCTCGGGACAGGGGCTTCAGTACTTC	CASSSGQGLQYF
TRBV20-1	TRBJ2-3	few	.	12	TGCAGTGCCCCCTGCCACACAGATACGCAGTATTTT	CSAPCHTDTQYF
TRBV20-1	TRBJ1-1	.	.	14	TGCAGTGCTAGAGTCGAGGGCATGAACACTGAAGCTTTCTTT	CSARVEGMNTEAFF
TRBV30	TRBJ1-1	.	.	13	TGTGCCTGGAACCATTTCATGAACACTGAAGCTTTCTTT	CAWNHFMNTEAFF
TRBV7-2	TRBJ2-7	many	TRBD2	15	TGTGCCAGCAGCCCATCTAGCGGGGGCTCCTACGAGCAGTACTTC	CASSPSSGGSYEQYF
TRBV7-2	TRBJ2-7	.	.	15	TGTGCCAGCAGCTTAGTAAGGGCCGGTGCGGACGAGCAGTACTTC	CASSLVRAGADEQYF
TRBV7-2	TRBJ2-2	.	.	16	TGTGCCAGCAGCTACGCACCGGGACAGAACACCGGGGAGCTGTTTTTT	CASSYAPGQNTGELFF
TRBV7-2	TRBJ2-5	.	TRBD2	14	TGTGCCGGAAGTATAGCGGGGAATCAAGAGACCCAGTACTTC	CAGSIAGNQETQYF
TRBV5-1	TRBJ2-1	.	TRBD1	16	TGCGCCAGCAGCCCATTCCGGGACAGGGCAAGTAATGAGCAGTTCTTC	CASSPFRDRASNEQFF
TRBV20-1	TRBJ2-5	few	.	11	TGCAGTGCTGGCCCAGGGGAGACCCAGTACTTC	CSAGPGETQYF
TRBV20-1	TRBJ1-2	few	TRBD1	14	TGCAGTGCTAAAGGGGCAGGGGGGAACTATGGCTACACCTTC	CSAKGAGGNYGYTF
TRBV6-1	TRBJ2-5	.	.	11	TGTGCCAGCAGTGAATGGGAGACCCGGTACTTC	CASSEWETRYF
TRBV20-1	TRBJ2-5	.	TRBD2	16	TGCAGTGCTAGGAGTGAACTAGCGGTGTACCAAGAGACCCAGTACTTC	CSARSELAVYQETQYF
TRBV5-1	TRBJ2-1	many	TRBD2	15	TGCGCCAGCAGCTTGTCGGCGGGGGGGCTCAATGAGCAGTTCTTC	CASSLSAGGLNEQFF
TRBV5-1	TRBJ2-5	.	.	14	TGCGCCAGCAGCTTGTTACTAAGACAAGAGACCCAGTACTTC	CASSLLLRQETQYF
TRBV12-3/TRBV12-4	TRBJ2-3	few	TRBD1	15	TGTGCCAGCAGTTTATCCGGGACAGGGAGGCTGGCGCAGTATTTT	CASSLSGTGRLAQYF
TRBV6-6	TRBJ1-2	.	TRBD1	14	TGTGCCAGCATTCTAGACAGGGTGGCCTATGGCTACACCTTC	CASILDRVAYGYTF
TRBV12-3/TRBV12-4	TRBJ2-3	few	TRBD1	14	TGTGCCAGCGGAACGTCGGACAGGCCTTTGACGCAGTATTTT	CASGTSDRPLTQYF
TRBV6-5	TRBJ1-2	few	.	15	TGTGCCAGCAGTTACTCGGAAAGGGGGAGCTATGGCTACACCTTC	CASSYSERGSYGYTF
TRBV5-1	TRBJ2-1	.	TRBD2	17	TGCGCCAGCAGCCCGGGGGGTAGCGGGGGGACCTACAATGAGCAGTTCTTC	CASSPGGSGGTYNEQFF
TRBV30	TRBJ1-1	.	.	13	TGTGCCTGGAGTGTACGACAGAACACTGAAGCTTTCTTT	CAWSVRQNTEAFF
TRBV29-1	TRBJ2-6	.	TRBD1	14	TGCAGCGTGGCGACAGGGACCGGGGCCAACGTCCTGACTTTC	CSVATGTGANVLTF
TRBV5-1	TRBJ2-7	few	.	15	TGCGCCAGCAGCTTGGTCCCTAGTGTCATTGACGAGCAGTACTTC	CASSLVPSVIDEQYF
TRBV4-2	TRBJ2-7	.	.	13	TGTGCCAGCAGCCAACATCCAGAGTACGAGCAGTACTTC	CASSQHPEYEQYF
TRBV7-6	TRBJ2-3	.	TRBD2	16	TGTGCCAGCAGCTTAGTTAGCGGGGGGGCAACAGATACGCAGTATTTT	CASSLVSGGATDTQYF
TRBV7-6	TRBJ2-5	few	TRBD1	15	TGTGCCAGCAGCTTGGGACAGGGAGTACGGGAGACCCAGTACTTC	CASSLGQGVRETQYF
TRBV29-1	TRBJ2-5	few	.	12	TGCAGCGTTGAACTCTCGGGGTTGACCCAGTACTTC	CSVELSGLTQYF
TRBV21-1	TRBJ2-2	.	.	16	TGTGCCAGCAGCACAAAAGAGGGAGACAGTACCGGGGAGCTGTTTTTT	CASSTKEGDSTGELFF
TRBV9	TRBJ1-4	many	.	15	TGTGCCAGCAGCAGGATTACAGGACGAGGTGAAAAACTGTTTTTT	CASSRITGRGEKLFF
TRBV5-5	TRBJ1-2	.	TRBD1	15	TGTGCCAGCAGCTTTGGGGACAGACAAACCTATGGCTACACCTTC	CASSFGDRQTYGYTF
TRBV20-1	TRBJ2-1	.	.	12	TGCAGTGCTAGGTCCAGAAGCGATGAGCAGTTCTTC	CSARSRSDEQFF
TRBV20-1	TRBJ1-2	many	.	14	TGCAGTGCTAGAGATGAGGGCCCAACCGGTGGCTACACCTTC	CSARDEGPTGGYTF
TRBV20-1	TRBJ1-2	.	.	13	TGCAGTGCCCCCTGGCCAGGGGCCTATGGCTACACCTTC	CSAPWPGAYGYTF
TRBV7-2	TRBJ2-7	few	TRBD2	12	TGTGCCAGCAGCTTAACCAGGACTAGTACGTACTTC	CASSLTRTSTYF
TRBV6-1	TRBJ2-4	once	.	16	TGTGCCAGCAGTCAGGACAGAAACCTAGCCAAAAACATTCAGTACTTC	CASSQDRNLAKNIQYF
TRBV4-3	TRBJ2-3	.	.	16	TGCGCCAGCAGCCAAGATTACGGGAGTACGACAGATACGCAGTATTTT	CASSQDYGSTTDTQYF
TRBV29-1	TRBJ1-2	.	.	11	TGCAGCGTTAACAGGGCTTATGGCTACACCTTC	CSVNRAYGYTF
TRBV29-1	TRBJ2-7	.	TRBD1	13	TGCAGCGTCCAACGACAGGGGGCGTCGGAGCAGTACTTC	CSVQRQGASEQYF
TRBV2	TRBJ2-1	few	.	16	TGTGCCAGCAGTGTTCGACAGGGAGGCTCCTACAATGAGCAGTTCTTC	CASSVRQGGSYNEQFF
TRBV7-2	TRBJ1-2	few	.	14	TGTGCCAGCAGCTTTAAGATAGGGGTCAATGGCTACACCTTC	CASSFKIGVNGYTF
TRBV2	TRBJ2-3	.	TRBD2	19	TGTGCCAGCAGTGAAGATACTAGCGGGGGGGTGTTTGGGACAGATACGCAGTATTTT	CASSEDTSGGVFGTDTQYF
TRBV11-2	TRBJ1-2	few	.	14	TGTGCCAGCAGCTTATTCCCGTCTAACTATGGCTACACCTTC	CASSLFPSNYGYTF
TRBV10-3	TRBJ1-2	.	.	14	TGTGCCATCAGTGAAAGAGGGACTGCCTATGGCTACACCTTC	CAISERGTAYGYTF